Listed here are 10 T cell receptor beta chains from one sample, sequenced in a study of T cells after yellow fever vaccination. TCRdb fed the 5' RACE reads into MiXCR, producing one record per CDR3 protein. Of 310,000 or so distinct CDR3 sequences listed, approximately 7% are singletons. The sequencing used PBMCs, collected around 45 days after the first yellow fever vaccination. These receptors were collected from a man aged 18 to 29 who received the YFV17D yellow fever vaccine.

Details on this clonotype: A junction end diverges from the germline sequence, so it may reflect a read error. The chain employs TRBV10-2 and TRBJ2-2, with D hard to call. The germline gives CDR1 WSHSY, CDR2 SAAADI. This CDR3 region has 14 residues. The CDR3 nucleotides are TGCGCCAGCGGTGAGTCGGCGAACACCGGGGAGCTGTTTTTT. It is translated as CASGESANTGELFF.

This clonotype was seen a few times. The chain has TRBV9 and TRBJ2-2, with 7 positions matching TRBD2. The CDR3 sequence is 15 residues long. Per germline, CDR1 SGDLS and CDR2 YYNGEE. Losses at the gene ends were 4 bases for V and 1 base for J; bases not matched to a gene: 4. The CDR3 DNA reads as TGTGCCAGCAGCTCCCGGGGGGTGAACACCGGGGAGCTGTTTTTT. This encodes CASSSRGVNTGELFF.

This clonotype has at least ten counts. The CDR3 protein is CASSLVGAGNTIYF. The DNA for the CDR3 is TGTGCCAGCAGCTTAGTAGGGGCTGGAAACACCATATATTTT. This chain connects TRBV7-2 to TRBJ1-3, with D possibly matching TRBD1 (5 bases). The V end was cut by 1 base, the J end by 2 bases, with 6 bases between. This CDR3 comprises 14 residues. Germline loops: CDR1 SGHTA, CDR2 FQGNSA.

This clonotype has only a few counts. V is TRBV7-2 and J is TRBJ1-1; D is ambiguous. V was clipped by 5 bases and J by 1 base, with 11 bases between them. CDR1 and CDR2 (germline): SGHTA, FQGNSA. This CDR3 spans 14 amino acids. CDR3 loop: CASSLTAWNTEAFF. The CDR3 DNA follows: TGTGCCAGCAGCCTTACGGCGTGGAACACTGAAGCTTTCTTT.

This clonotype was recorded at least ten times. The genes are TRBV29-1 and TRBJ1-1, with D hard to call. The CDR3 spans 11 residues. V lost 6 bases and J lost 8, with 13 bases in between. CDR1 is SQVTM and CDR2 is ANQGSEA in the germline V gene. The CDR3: CSVDGETEAFF. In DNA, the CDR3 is TGCAGCGTCGATGGAGAGACCGAAGCTTTCTTT.

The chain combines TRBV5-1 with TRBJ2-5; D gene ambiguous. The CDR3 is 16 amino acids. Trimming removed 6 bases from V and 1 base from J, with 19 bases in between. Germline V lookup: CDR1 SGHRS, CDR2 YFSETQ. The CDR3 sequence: CASTRSGLPVQETQYF. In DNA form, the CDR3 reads TGCGCCAGCACCCGGAGTGGTCTTCCCGTCCAAGAGACCCAGTACTTC.

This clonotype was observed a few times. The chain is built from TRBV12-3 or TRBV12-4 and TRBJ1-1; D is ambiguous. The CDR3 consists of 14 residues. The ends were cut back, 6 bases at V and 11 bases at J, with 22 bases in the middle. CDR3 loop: CASSPTRLSPIAFF. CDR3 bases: TGTGCCAGCAGCCCGACCAGGCTTTCCCCAATTGCTTTCTTT.

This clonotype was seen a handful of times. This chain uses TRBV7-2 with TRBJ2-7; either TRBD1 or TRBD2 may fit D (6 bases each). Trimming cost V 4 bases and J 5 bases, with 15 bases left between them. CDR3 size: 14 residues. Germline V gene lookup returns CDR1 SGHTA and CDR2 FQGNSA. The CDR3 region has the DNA TGTGCCAGCAGCTCCCAGGCGAGGGGGGACGAGCAGTACTTC. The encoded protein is CASSSQARGDEQYF.

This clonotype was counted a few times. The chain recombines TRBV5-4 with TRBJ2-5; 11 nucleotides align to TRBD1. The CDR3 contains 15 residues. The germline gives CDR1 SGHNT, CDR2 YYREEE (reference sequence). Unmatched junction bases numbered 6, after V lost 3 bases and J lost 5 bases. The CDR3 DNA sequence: TGTGCCAGCAGCTGGGGACAGGGGGTTGGGGAGACCCAGTACTTC. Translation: CASSWGQGVGETQYF. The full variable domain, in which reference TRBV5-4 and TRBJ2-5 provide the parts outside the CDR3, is ETGVTQSPTHLIKTRGQQVTLRCSSQSGHNTVSWYQQALGQGPQFIFQYYREEENGRGNFPPRFSGLQFPNYSSELNVNALELDDSALYLCASSWGQGVGETQYFGPGTRLLVL.

CDR3 residues: CASSSGLAGVSSYNEQFF. The CDR3 coding sequence is TGTGCCAGCAGCTCAGGACTAGCGGGGGTCAGCTCCTACAATGAGCAGTTCTTC. The V call is TRBV7-3, the J call TRBJ2-1, with 13 nucleotides matching TRBD2. Germline V gene data show CDR1 as SGHTA and CDR2 as FQGTGA. This CDR3 spans 18 amino acids. The ends lost 4 bases at V and 0 bases at J; junction bases unmatched: 6.